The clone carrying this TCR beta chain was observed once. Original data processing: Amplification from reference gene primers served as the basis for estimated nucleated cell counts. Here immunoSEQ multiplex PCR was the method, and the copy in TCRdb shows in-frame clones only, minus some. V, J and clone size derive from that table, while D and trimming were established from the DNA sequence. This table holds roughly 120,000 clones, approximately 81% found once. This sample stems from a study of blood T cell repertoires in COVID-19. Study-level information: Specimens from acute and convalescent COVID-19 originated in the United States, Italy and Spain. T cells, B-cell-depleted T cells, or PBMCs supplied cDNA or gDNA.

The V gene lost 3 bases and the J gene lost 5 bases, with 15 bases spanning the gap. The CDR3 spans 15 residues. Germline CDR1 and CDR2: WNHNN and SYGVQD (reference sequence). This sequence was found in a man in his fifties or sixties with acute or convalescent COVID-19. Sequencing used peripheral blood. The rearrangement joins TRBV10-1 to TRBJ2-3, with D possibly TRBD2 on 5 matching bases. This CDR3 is CASSEIAPEGDTQYF. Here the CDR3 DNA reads TGCGCCAGCAGTGAAATAGCGCCGGAAGGAGATACGCAGTATTTT.